These 25 T cell receptor beta chains share one sample of origin, sequenced in a study of blood T cells in healthy people across ages. PCR was performed a second time for about 7 to 12 cycles using a sample-barcoded 5' primer and a J-beta primer mix. TCRdb passed the 5' RACE reads through MiXCR, listing each CDR3 protein once. The sample has roughly 680,000 distinct CDR3 sequences; over 45% are singletons. Sample: blood. The origin of the receptors is an older woman in good health.

The chain links TRBV7-2 to TRBJ2-1; D may be TRBD2 (5 bases). V gave up 1 base and J gave up 9 bases, with 16 bases separating them. Germline assignment: CDR1 SGHTA and CDR2 FQGNSA. The CDR3 runs to 15 residues. The CDR3 sequence is CASSLDIGGLGEQFF. CDR3 DNA: TGTGCCAGCAGCTTAGATATCGGCGGACTTGGTGAGCAGTTCTTC.

In its sample, this clonotype was seen once. The chain employs TRBV5-4 and TRBJ2-6; D is perhaps TRBD2 (6 bases). The CDR3 spans 16 residues. CDR1 and CDR2 from the germline V gene are SGHNT and YYREEE (reference sequence). V was clipped by 0 bases and J by 2 bases, with 9 bases between them. CDR3 in amino acids: CASSLVAATGANVLTF. CDR3 nucleotide sequence: TGTGCCAGCAGCTTGGTAGCGGCCACTGGGGCCAACGTCCTGACTTTC. Complete variable domain (other parts from reference TRBV5-4 and TRBJ2-6): ETGVTQSPTHLIKTRGQQVTLRCSSQSGHNTVSWYQQALGQGPQFIFQYYREEENGRGNFPPRFSGLQFPNYSSELNVNALELDDSALYLCASSLVAATGANVLTFGAGSRLTVL.

V gene TRBV2 combines with J gene TRBJ2-4; D gene ambiguous. Trimming removed 5 bases from V and 5 bases from J, with 4 bases in between. This CDR3 is 11 amino acids long. The germline V gene encodes CDR1 SNHLY and CDR2 FYNNEI. DNA of the CDR3: TGTGCCAGCAGTTTCCAAAACATTCAGTACTTC. Its protein is CASSFQNIQYF.

Regarding this clonotype: One base away lies a much larger clone, so this may be a sequencing read error. CDR3 coding DNA: TGCAGTGCCGAGTGGGAAGGTAGTGATACGCAGTATTTT. This codes for CSAEWEGSDTQYF. The chain has TRBV20-1 and TRBJ2-3; D gene ambiguous. The germline gives CDR1 DFQATT, CDR2 SNEGSKA (reference sequence). The V end was cut by 6 bases, the J end by 6 bases, with 16 bases between. The CDR3 has 13 amino acids.

The rearrangement links TRBV5-1 to TRBJ1-4; D not resolved. Between the trimmed V and J ends, which lost 4 bases and 0 bases, there was a span of 10 bases. This CDR3 has 15 amino acids. From germline, CDR1 is SGHRS and CDR2 YFSETQ. Written as DNA, the CDR3 is TGCGCCAGCAGCGAAAGGACTTCAACTAATGAAAAACTGTTTTTT. Protein: CASSERTSTNEKLFF.

J is TRBJ2-1 and V is TRBV28, with 9 bases aligning to TRBD2. Germline CDR1 MDHEN, CDR2 SYDVKM. J was trimmed by 7 bases and V by 8 bases; bases with no gene match: 12. The CDR3 runs 15 residues. The CDR3 here is CASLPAGGPGNEQFF. The CDR3 nucleotides read TGTGCCAGCCTCCCCGCGGGAGGGCCTGGGAATGAGCAGTTCTTC. The complete variable domain, with remaining parts taken from reference TRBV28 and TRBJ2-1, reads DVKVTQSSRYLVKRTGEKVFLECVQDMDHENMFWYRQDPGLGLRLIYFSYDVKMKEKGDIPEGYSVSREKKERFSLILESASTNQTSMYLCASLPAGGPGNEQFFGPGTRLTVL.

This clonotype was counted between two and nine times. The gene calls are TRBV6-5 and TRBJ2-7; 13 bases agree with TRBD2. V lost 5 bases, J lost 5 bases, and 6 bases stayed unmatched. Germline values: CDR1 MNHEY, CDR2 SVGAGI. The CDR3 totals 15 residues. Written as DNA, the CDR3 is TGTGCCAGCAGTATTGGACTAGCGGGAGTTAACGAGCAGTACTTC. This codes for CASSIGLAGVNEQYF.

To note about this clonotype: One end of the junction does not line up with germline, which may come from a read error. The chain joins TRBV18 to TRBJ2-5; 7 bases map to TRBD1. The CDR3 consists of 13 residues. CDR1 and CDR2 (germline): KGHSH, LQKENI. The CDR3 loop reads CACSSGQQETQYF. In nucleotides, the CDR3 is TGTGCCTGCTCCTCGGGACAGCAAGAGACCCAGTACTTC.

The gene calls are TRBV20-1 and TRBJ2-3, with a possible D match to TRBD2 (5 bases). The ends were cut back, 3 bases at V and 2 bases at J, with 15 bases in the middle. Germline CDR1 is DFQATT and CDR2 is SNEGSKA (reference sequence). The length of the CDR3 is 15 residues. CDR3 DNA: TGCAGTGCTAGGCGGCCGGGAAGATTCACAGATACGCAGTATTTT. This encodes CSARRPGRFTDTQYF.

This rearrangement joins TRBV6-1 to TRBJ1-5; D call uncertain. The CDR3 covers 13 residues. With 3 bases removed from V and 3 bases from J, the gap between germline ends came to 6 bases. Per germline, CDR1 MNHNS and CDR2 SASEGT. The CDR3 is CASSEGFNQPQHF. CDR3 nucleotides: TGTGCCAGCAGTGAGGGGTTCAATCAGCCCCAGCATTTT.

This clonotype showed up just a few times. The chain employs TRBV7-6 and TRBJ2-5, with a possible D match to TRBD2 (6 bases). TRBJ2-7 matches the DNA end more closely, so the J call is doubtful. Germline V lookup: CDR1 SGHVS, CDR2 FNYEAQ. The CDR3 extends over 16 amino acids. Written as DNA, the CDR3 is TGTGCCAGCAGCCCACGTGGCCGGGAGTTTCTCCACGAGCAGTACTTC. Translating it yields CASSPRGREFLHEQYF.

The chain is built from TRBV7-2 and TRBJ2-1; TRBD1 agrees at 8 bases. Losses at the gene ends were 5 bases for V and 4 bases for J; bases not matched to a gene: 7. From germline, CDR1 is SGHTA and CDR2 FQGNSA. The CDR3 totals 15 residues. CDR3 bases: TGTGCCAGCAGCCTTTCGGGACAGGCTTACAATGAGCAGTTCTTC. Its translation is CASSLSGQAYNEQFF. Full variable domain (missing parts from reference TRBV7-2 and TRBJ2-1): GAGVSQSPSNKVTEKGKDVELRCDPISGHTALYWYRQSLGQGLEFLIYFQGNSAPDKSGLPSDRFSAERTGGSVSTLTIQRTQQEDSAVYLCASSLSGQAYNEQFFGPGTRLTVL.

This clonotype was counted a few times. The chain couples TRBV20-1 to TRBJ1-1; unclear D gene. This CDR3 is built from 14 residues. CDR1 is DFQATT and CDR2 is SNEGSKA in the germline V gene (reference sequence). The V and J ends lost 1 base and 4 bases respectively, with 13 bases between them. The CDR3 DNA is TGCAGTGCTAGAGGCCCGGCGGTGGGCACTGAAGCTTTCTTT. Protein product: CSARGPAVGTEAFF.

The V and J genes are TRBV6-2 or TRBV6-3 and TRBJ2-1; D may correspond to TRBD1 or TRBD2 (6 bases each). Trimming removed 7 bases at V and 8 bases at J, with 12 bases between. CDR3 length: 12 amino acids. Looked up from germline, CDR1 is MNHEY and CDR2 is SVGEGT. In DNA form, the CDR3 reads TGTGCCAGCACAAGGGGGGCCCATGAGCAGTTCTTC. Its protein is CASTRGAHEQFF.

V and J are TRBV20-1 and TRBJ2-3, with 7 nucleotides matching TRBD2. Trimming took 0 bases from V and 1 from J; bases not matched to a gene: 4. CDR1 DFQATT and CDR2 SNEGSKA come from the germline V gene (reference sequence). The CDR3 is 15 residues long. The CDR3 nucleotides are TGCAGTGCTAGAGATCTAGGGAGGGGCACAGATACGCAGTATTTT. This translates into CSARDLGRGTDTQYF.

The rearrangement joins TRBV6-1 to TRBJ2-7; D assignment may be TRBD1 or TRBD2 (5 bases each). V shed 7 bases and J shed 2 bases, with 12 bases lying between them. This CDR3 has 13 residues. Germline loops: CDR1 MNHNS, CDR2 SASEGT. The chain's CDR3 is CASNRDGTYEQYF. The CDR3 DNA reads TGTGCCAGCAATAGGGACGGGACCTACGAGCAGTACTTC.

This clonotype has more than one count but fewer than ten. This chain connects TRBV29-1 to TRBJ2-3, with no clear D. Per germline, CDR1 SQVTM and CDR2 ANQGSEA. The V gene lost 3 bases and the J gene lost 2 bases, with 15 bases spanning the gap. CDR3 length equals 15 residues. The CDR3 sequence is CSVDPAVRYTDTQYF. The CDR3 DNA reads TGCAGCGTTGATCCGGCAGTAAGGTACACAGATACGCAGTATTTT.

The chain couples TRBV11-2 to TRBJ1-2; D is ambiguous. The CDR3 is made up of 13 amino acids. Trimming took off 2 bases at V and 1 base at J, with 5 bases between the two ends. Per germline, CDR1 SGHAT and CDR2 FQNNGV. The chain's CDR3 is CASSLLFNYGYTF. The CDR3, as DNA: TGTGCCAGCAGCTTACTGTTTAACTATGGCTACACCTTC.

This chain joins TRBV19 and TRBJ2-1; unclear D gene. V lost 6 bases to trimming and J lost 1 base, with 16 bases between them. The germline gives CDR1 LNHDA, CDR2 SQIVND (reference sequence). CDR3 length: 16 residues. CDR3 bases: TGTGCCAGTAGGGGAACAGAGCAGCCTTCCTACAATGAGCAGTTCTTC. Amino acid sequence: CASRGTEQPSYNEQFF.

This chain connects TRBV20-1 to TRBJ2-3, with 13 positions matching TRBD2. The CDR3 sequence is 15 residues long. Germline V lookup: CDR1 DFQATT, CDR2 SNEGSKA (reference sequence). V gave up 5 bases and J gave up 6 bases; unmatched junction bases: 8. The CDR3 loop reads CSAPWTSGSGDTQYF. The CDR3 DNA reads as TGCAGTGCTCCCTGGACTAGCGGGAGTGGGGATACGCAGTATTTT.

Only a few counts were recorded for this clonotype. It may be a read error: a sequence one base away is much more abundant. The rearrangement links TRBV20-1 to TRBJ1-6, with a tentative D call TRBD1 (6 bases). The germline CDR1 and CDR2 sequences are DFQATT and SNEGSKA (reference sequence). CDR3 length equals 15 residues. This CDR3 is CSASPTQGISSPPHF. Written as DNA, the CDR3 is TGCAGTGCTTCCCCAACTCAGGGGATCAGCTCACCCCCCCACTTT.

The chain couples TRBV7-9 to TRBJ1-3, with D unresolved. CDR1 is SEHNR and CDR2 is FQNEAQ in the germline V gene (reference sequence). The CDR3 is made up of 14 amino acids. Trimming shortened V by 2 bases and J by 1 base, and 6 bases separated the two germline ends. The chain's CDR3 is CASSLYGSGNTIYF. In DNA, the CDR3 is TGTGCCAGCAGCTTATATGGGTCTGGAAACACCATATATTTT.

The table lists this clonotype with many counts. The junction and the germline gene differ at one end; a read error may be behind it. This CDR3 is CASSPGQGGYEQYF. The CDR3 nucleotides are TGTGCCAGCAGCCCCGGACAGGGGGGTTACGAGCAGTACTTC. The J gene is TRBJ2-7, the V gene TRBV5-1; the match to TRBD1 covers 10 bases. Germline V gene lookup returns CDR1 SGHRS and CDR2 YFSETQ. CDR3 length equals 14 residues.

This chain uses TRBV15 with TRBJ1-5, with TRBD1 as a possible D gene (6 bases). The germline CDR1 and CDR2 sequences are LNHNV and YYDKDF (reference sequence). This CDR3 contains 13 residues. The V and J ends lost 5 bases and 9 bases respectively, with 14 bases between them. Here the CDR3 DNA reads TGTGCCACCAGCGGGGGGCCCTCGGGGCCCCAGCATTTT. It codes for CATSGGPSGPQHF.

The sample holds a few counts of this clonotype. This chain connects TRBV4-3 to TRBJ2-1; TRBD1 is a possible D gene (6 bases). Germline CDR1 LGHNA, CDR2 YSLEER. V lost 0 bases and J lost 2, with 17 bases in between. The CDR3 runs 18 residues. CDR3 amino acids: CASSQDLRQGYAYNEQFF. CDR3 DNA sequence: TGCGCCAGCAGCCAAGATCTGAGGCAGGGGTATGCCTACAATGAGCAGTTCTTC.